This T cell receptor (beta chain) was obtained from a study of beta chain features in type 1 diabetes. Overall study context: All samples together contributed 100 million to 120 million sorted cells for examination. Study-wide points: It was among patients, rather than healthy donors, that naive, central memory and Treg TCRB repertoires appeared more similar.

There are a few counts of this clone. Its antigen is undetermined. CDR3 length: 15 amino acids. Germline-derived CDR1 and CDR2 are KGHSH and LQKENI. V was trimmed by 0 bases and J by 0 bases, leaving 9 bases between them. The investigators reverse transcribed all of the isolated RNA, so they sequenced expressed TCRB transcripts. Deep immunoSEQ sequencing covered naive, central memory and regulatory T cell samples. This table comes from immunoSEQ multiplex PCR, and its TCRdb copy is limited to in-frame clones, with some not included. The data contain 310,000 or so clones, roughly 11% of them seen just once; the ten biggest clones take up about 0.015%.

Sequenced: naive CD4+ T cells from blood. This clonotype was obtained from a woman under 40 in good health. This chain links TRBV18 with TRBJ2-7; D is possibly TRBD2 (6 bases). The CDR3: CASSPPLGGSYEQYF. Here the CDR3 DNA reads TGTGCCAGCTCACCACCCCTCGGGGGCTCCTACGAGCAGTACTTC. Looking up the rest from reference TRBV18 and TRBJ2-7 gives the full variable domain: NAGVMQNPRHLVRRRGQEARLRCSPMKGHSHVYWYRQLPEEGLKFMVYLQKENIIDESGMPKERFSAEFPKEGPSILRIQQVVRGDSAAYFCASSPPLGGSYEQYFGPGTRLTVT.